These 31 T cell receptor beta chains were all obtained from the same sample, sequenced in a study of cytomegalovirus exposure and HLA in healthy donors. TCRdb's table, derived via immunoSEQ multiplex PCR, lists solely in-frame clones and lacks some. There are roughly 150,000 clones in the sample; more than 70% occur only once, and roughly 3% lies in the top ten. What was sequenced was PBMCs. These receptors were obtained from a man younger than 35 in good health and CMV-seronegative.

This clone was counted only a few times. The chain links TRBV5-4 to TRBJ2-2, with D perhaps matching TRBD1 (6 bases). V shed 4 bases and J shed 4 bases, with 23 bases lying between them. CDR1 is SGHNT and CDR2 is YYREEE in the germline V gene (reference sequence). The CDR3 is made up of 18 amino acids. The CDR3 nucleotides are TGTGCCAGCAGCCTGGGGGCTAAACAGGGTGTGGGCACCGGGGAGCTGTTTTTT. Protein sequence: CASSLGAKQGVGTGELFF.

This clone appeared a single time. The V gene is TRBV7-8, the J gene TRBJ2-7; TRBD1 matches at 10 bases. V shed 3 bases and J 5 bases; nucleotides not matched to a gene: 1. Per the germline V gene, CDR1 is SGHVS and CDR2 is FQNEAQ. This CDR3 is built from 13 residues. The chain's CDR3 is CASSLDRGNEQYF. Written as DNA, the CDR3 is TGTGCCAGCAGCTTGGACAGGGGGAACGAGCAGTACTTC.

Written as DNA, the CDR3 is TGTGCCAGCAGCAACCCGAGGACAACTAATGAAAAACTGTTTTTT. It translates to CASSNPRTTNEKLFF. The chain recombines TRBV6-5 with TRBJ1-4; D gene uncertain. The CDR3 loop spans 15 amino acids. The V end was cut by 6 bases, the J end by 0 bases, with 11 bases between. Germline V gene sequence: CDR1 MNHEY, CDR2 SVGAGI.

This clone was seen a few times. The chain recombines TRBV15 with TRBJ2-5, with TRBD2 matching over 10 bases. The germline CDR1 and CDR2 sequences are LNHNV and YYDKDF (reference sequence). CDR3 size: 18 residues. The ends lost 3 bases at V and 6 bases at J; junction bases unmatched: 16. Here the CDR3 DNA reads TGTGCCACCAGCAGCCCCTTAGGGCTAGCGGGAGATCGGCAGACCCAGTACTTC. This gives the protein CATSSPLGLAGDRQTQYF.

The rearrangement links TRBV14 to TRBJ1-1; weak D call: TRBD1 (6 bases). The CDR3 is 13 amino acids. V gave up 6 bases and J gave up 8 bases, with 16 bases separating them. CDR1 and CDR2 (germline): SGHDN, FVKESK. The CDR3: CASSHATGYEAFF. The CDR3 DNA is TGTGCCAGCAGTCATGCGACAGGTTACGAAGCTTTCTTT.

The chain links TRBV18 to TRBJ2-2; the D is unclear. The V and J ends lost 4 bases and 2 bases respectively, with 5 bases between them. The CDR3 contains 13 residues. CDR1 is KGHSH and CDR2 is LQKENI in the germline V gene. The CDR3 reads CASSLENTGELFF. CDR3 bases: TGTGCCAGCTCACTAGAAAACACCGGGGAGCTGTTTTTT. Full variable domain (outside the CDR3, taken from reference TRBV18 and TRBJ2-2): NAGVMQNPRHLVRRRGQEARLRCSPMKGHSHVYWYRQLPEEGLKFMVYLQKENIIDESGMPKERFSAEFPKEGPSILRIQQVVRGDSAAYFCASSLENTGELFFGEGSRLTVL.

The V and J genes are TRBV5-1 and TRBJ1-1; D unresolved. This CDR3 is built from 12 residues. The germline CDR1 and CDR2 sequences are SGHRS and YFSETQ. V gave up 4 bases and J gave up 4 bases, with 8 bases separating them. The CDR3 protein is CASSEVGTEAFF. In DNA, the CDR3 is TGCGCCAGCAGCGAGGTGGGCACTGAAGCTTTCTTT. The entire variable domain, with the rest obtained from reference TRBV5-1 and TRBJ1-1, is as follows: KAGVTQTPRYLIKTRGQQVTLSCSPISGHRSVSWYQQTPGQGLQFLFEYFSETQRNKGNFPGRFSGRQFSNSRSEMNVSTLELGDSALYLCASSEVGTEAFFGQGTRLTVV.

V and J are TRBV10-1 and TRBJ1-3, with D maybe TRBD1 (5 bases). CDR3 length equals 16 residues. The V end lost 0 bases, the J end lost 0 bases, and 9 bases lay between the germline ends. Per germline, CDR1 WNHNN and CDR2 SYGVQD (reference sequence). CDR3 amino acids: CASSESTAGSGNTIYF. CDR3 nucleotide sequence: TGCGCCAGCAGTGAGTCGACAGCAGGCTCTGGAAACACCATATATTTT.

The chain has TRBV6-1 and TRBJ2-5, with a weak D call TRBD2 (5 bases). There are 13 residues in the CDR3. V dropped 4 bases and J dropped 2 bases, with 8 bases sitting between them. CDR1 and CDR2 (germline): MNHNS, SASEGT. The CDR3 loop is CASSATGQETQYF. Written as DNA, the CDR3 is TGTGCCAGCAGTGCGACGGGACAAGAGACCCAGTACTTC.

The chain recombines TRBV27 with TRBJ2-3; TRBD2 might be the D (5 bases). Trimming removed 7 bases from V and 10 bases from J, with 24 bases in between. The CDR3 is 15 residues long. Germline values: CDR1 MNHEY, CDR2 SMNVEV (reference sequence). The CDR3 protein is CASKRGVAHSPAQYF. The DNA for the CDR3 is TGTGCCAGCAAACGGGGAGTCGCCCATTCGCCGGCGCAGTATTTT.

This clone showed up just a few times. The rearrangement links TRBV6-5 to TRBJ1-2; 8 nucleotides agree with TRBD1. CDR3 length: 10 amino acids. V shed 8 bases and J 7 bases; nucleotides not matched to a gene: 0. Looked up from germline, CDR1 is MNHEY and CDR2 is SVGAGI. DNA for the CDR3: TGTGCCAGCGGACAGGGTGGCTACACCTTC. It translates to CASGQGGYTF.

V usage is TRBV6-1 and J usage is TRBJ2-1, with 8 bases lining up with TRBD2. The CDR3 spans 15 residues. CDR1 is MNHNS, CDR2 SASEGT, per germline. The V and J ends lost 4 bases and 0 bases, in that order; junction bases with no gene match: 2. CDR3 protein: CASSVSGSSYNEQFF. CDR3 coding DNA: TGTGCCAGCAGTGTCAGCGGGAGCTCCTACAATGAGCAGTTCTTC.

CDR3 coding DNA: TGTGCCAGCAGTTTTTGGCAGGGCGAGCAGTACTTC. Translation: CASSFWQGEQYF. The rearrangement uses TRBV27 and TRBJ2-7, with TRBD1 as a possible D gene (5 bases). This CDR3 contains 12 residues. V dropped 3 bases and J dropped 6 bases, with 9 bases sitting between them. The germline CDR1 and CDR2 sequences are MNHEY and SMNVEV (reference sequence).

The chain recombines TRBV5-4 with TRBJ2-2, with D perhaps matching TRBD1 (6 bases). V lost 4 bases to trimming and J lost 1 base, with 8 bases between them. Germline V gene lookup returns CDR1 SGHNT and CDR2 YYREEE (reference sequence). The CDR3 extends over 14 amino acids. The CDR3 loop is CASSRGGNTGELFF. DNA for the CDR3: TGTGCCAGCAGCCGAGGGGGGAACACCGGGGAGCTGTTTTTT.

The rearrangement links TRBV7-2 to TRBJ1-1; no reliable D call. The germline V gene has CDR1 SGHTA and CDR2 FQGNSA. Trimming cost V 2 bases and J 0 bases, with 7 bases left between them. This CDR3 region has 14 residues. The DNA for the CDR3 is TGTGCCAGCAGCTTACGAGTTTTGAACACTGAAGCTTTCTTT. It encodes CASSLRVLNTEAFF.

This chain joins TRBV2 and TRBJ2-5; 10 bases match TRBD1. V shed 9 bases and J 4 bases; nucleotides not matched to a gene: 5. The germline gives CDR1 SNHLY, CDR2 FYNNEI. The CDR3 is made up of 13 amino acids. The CDR3 bases are TGTGCCAGTAGACAGGGGGCGGGAGAGACCCAGTACTTC. Protein: CASRQGAGETQYF.

CDR3 region: CTSRLRRTQYF. In DNA, the CDR3 is TGCACCAGCCGCTTGAGGCGTACGCAGTATTTT. This chain uses TRBV1 with TRBJ2-3; the D call of TRBD2 is as the table states it, not checked on the DNA. TRBV1 is an annotated pseudogene. The CDR3 is 11 amino acids.

The chain combines TRBV7-9 with TRBJ2-1, with TRBD2 matching over 7 bases. V lost 4 bases and J lost 7; bases outside the gene matches: 13. The CDR3 is 16 amino acids. Germline CDR1 is SEHNR and CDR2 is FQNEAQ (reference sequence). The CDR3 nucleotides are TGTGCCAGCAGCTATCTTGGGACTACCTCTTCGAATGAGCAGTTCTTC. It is translated as CASSYLGTTSSNEQFF. The full variable domain, with the rest looked up from reference TRBV7-9 and TRBJ2-1, is DTGVSQNPRHKITKRGQNVTFRCDPISEHNRLYWYRQTLGQGPEFLTYFQNEAQLEKSRLLSDRFSAERPKGSFSTLEIQRTEQGDSAMYLCASSYLGTTSSNEQFFGPGTRLTVL.

The V gene is TRBV7-2, the J gene TRBJ2-5; D is unclear. The ends were cut back, 6 bases at V and 2 bases at J, with 4 bases in the middle. The V gene's germline CDR1 is SGHTA and CDR2 FQGNSA. This CDR3 contains 11 residues. CDR3 bases: TGTGCCAGCAGGCGGCAAGAGACCCAGTACTTC. This codes for CASRRQETQYF. The full variable domain, in which reference TRBV7-2 and TRBJ2-5 provide the parts outside the CDR3, is GAGVSQSPSNKVTEKGKDVELRCDPISGHTALYWYRQSLGQGLEFLIYFQGNSAPDKSGLPSDRFSAERTGGSVSTLTIQRTQQEDSAVYLCASRRQETQYFGPGTRLLVL.

The chain carries TRBV4-1 and TRBJ2-7; TRBD1 matches at 9 bases. The CDR3 is 15 amino acids. J was trimmed by 4 bases and V by 0 bases; bases with no gene match: 4. Germline V lookup: CDR1 MGHRA, CDR2 YSYEKL. The CDR3 region is CASSQETGGWYEQYV. CDR3 coding DNA: TGCGCCAGCAGCCAAGAGACAGGGGGATGGTACGAGCAGTACGTC.

V and J are TRBV4-1 and TRBJ2-1, with 9 bases fitting TRBD1. The J segment lost 4 bases and the V segment lost 0 bases, leaving 4 bases of the junction unmatched. The CDR3 has 16 amino acids. Germline loops: CDR1 MGHRA, CDR2 YSYEKL. CDR3 protein: CASSQDRGQGYNEQFF. DNA for the CDR3: TGCGCCAGCAGCCAAGATCGGGGACAGGGTTACAATGAGCAGTTCTTC.

In this sample, this clone turned up once. The chain has TRBV6-5 and TRBJ2-2; tentative D call: TRBD2 (5 bases). The CDR3 is 13 residues long. Looked up from germline, CDR1 is MNHEY and CDR2 is SVGAGI. Trimming took off 6 bases at V and 6 bases at J, with 11 bases between the two ends. The CDR3 loop is CASSHTSSGELFF. Written as DNA, the CDR3 is TGTGCCAGCAGCCATACTAGTTCCGGGGAGCTGTTTTTT.

The rearrangement uses TRBV7-6 and TRBJ2-7; 9 bases are a match to TRBD2. CDR3 length: 16 residues. The germline CDR1 and CDR2 sequences are SGHVS and FNYEAQ. With V trimmed by 4 bases and J by 0 bases, 7 bases remained unmatched. The CDR3: CASSYREGLASYEQYF. CDR3 bases: TGTGCCAGCAGCTACAGGGAGGGACTAGCCTCCTACGAGCAGTACTTC.

The CDR3, as DNA: TGTGCCTGGAGTAGACAGGGAACCCTTGGCTACACCTTC. Amino acids: CAWSRQGTLGYTF. The rearrangement joins TRBV30 to TRBJ1-2, with TRBD1 matching over 7 bases. Per germline, CDR1 GTSNPN and CDR2 SVGIG (reference sequence). V was clipped by 2 bases and J by 7 bases; unmatched bases: 7. The CDR3 covers 13 residues.

V usage is TRBV7-2 and J usage is TRBJ1-3, with D possibly matching TRBD1 (6 bases). V lost 2 bases, J lost 3 bases, and 17 bases lay in between. CDR3 length: 17 residues. Germline CDR1 SGHTA, CDR2 FQGNSA. CDR3 sequence reads: CASSLFGGAGFGNTIYF. As DNA, the CDR3 is TGTGCCAGCAGCTTATTTGGGGGCGCAGGGTTTGGAAACACCATATATTTT.

The V and J genes are TRBV2 and TRBJ1-4; the D is unclear. CDR1 and CDR2 from the germline V gene are SNHLY and FYNNEI. This CDR3 region has 13 residues. With 1 base removed from V and 6 bases from J, the gap between germline ends came to 6 bases. The CDR3 sequence: CASSEVDYEKLFF. DNA for the CDR3: TGTGCCAGCAGTGAAGTGGACTATGAAAAACTGTTTTTT.

The rearrangement links TRBV6-5 to TRBJ1-2; TRBD1 matches at 9 bases. After removal of 0 bases from V and 6 bases from J, the junction contained 8 bases not matched to a gene. The CDR3 runs to 16 residues. Germline V gives CDR1 MNHEY, CDR2 SVGAGI. The CDR3 reads CASSYSGTGRENGYTF. CDR3 bases: TGTGCCAGCAGTTACTCGGGGACAGGGAGGGAGAATGGCTACACCTTC.

The count of this clone is one. CDR3 sequence reads: CASSLYIYNEQFF. For the CDR3, the DNA is TGTGCCAGCAGTTTATATATCTACAATGAGCAGTTCTTC. The J gene is TRBJ2-1, the V gene TRBV27; unclear D gene. CDR1 is MNHEY, CDR2 SMNVEV, per germline (reference sequence). V was pared by 1 base and J by 3 bases, with 4 bases between. The CDR3 spans 13 residues.

About this clone itself: One junction end does not reproduce the germline sequence, and a read error may be involved. The V call is TRBV6-1, the J call TRBJ1-1; 7 positions match TRBD1. Germline V CDR1 and CDR2: MNHNS, SASEGT. The CDR3 has 14 residues. The CDR3, as DNA: TGTGTCAGCGGATGGGGACAGTTCAGCACTGAAGCTTTCTTT. It is translated as CVSGWGQFSTEAFF.

This clone was detected only a few times. The CDR3 region has the DNA TGTGCCAGCAGCACCTGGGGCCTCTCCTACGAGCAGTACTTC. It encodes CASSTWGLSYEQYF. This chain connects TRBV5-4 to TRBJ2-7; TRBD1 might be the D (5 bases). The CDR3 sequence is 14 residues long. Trimming took 4 bases from V and 0 from J, leaving 11 bases between them. Germline lookup yields CDR1 SGHNT and CDR2 YYREEE (reference sequence).

As regards this clone: Germline and junction disagree at one end, which may indicate a read error. The chain combines TRBV28 with TRBJ2-7; TRBD2 might be the D (6 bases). Germline V gene sequence: CDR1 MDHEN, CDR2 SYDVKM. This CDR3 has 11 residues. CDR3 sequence: CASSAPGTHNF. The CDR3 DNA reads as TGTGCCAGCAGTGCTCCCGGGACTCACAACTTC. The full variable domain, rest sourced from reference TRBV28 and TRBJ2-7, is DVKVTQSSRYLVKRTGEKVFLECVQDMDHENMFWYRQDPGLGLRLIYFSYDVKMKEKGDIPEGYSVSREKKERFSLILESASTNQTSMYLCASSAPGTHNFGPGTRLTVT.